The next 13 T cell receptor beta chains were all read from a single sample in a study of T cell responses to AZD1222 COVID-19 vaccine. TCRdb keeps only in-frame clones here, not all; method: immunoSEQ multiplex PCR. The profile covers roughly 120,000 clones, with around 90% appearing a single time and about 3.3% taken by the ten largest. The specimen comprised peripheral blood, sampled on day 0 of AZD1222 vaccination. The source is an adult in good health.

In nucleotides, the CDR3 is TGTGCCATCAGGACTGGTTCTAGCGGGAACTACGAGCAGTACTTC. Translation: CAIRTGSSGNYEQYF. The chain joins TRBV10-3 to TRBJ2-7; 9 bases are a match to TRBD2. CDR1 and CDR2 (germline): ENHRY, SYGVKD. The CDR3 covers 15 residues. Trimming cost V 6 bases and J 3 bases; bases outside gene matches: 9.

This chain connects TRBV10-2 to TRBJ1-2; D call uncertain. Germline loops: CDR1 WSHSY, CDR2 SAAADI. The CDR3 consists of 13 residues. V was trimmed by 6 bases and J by 4 bases, leaving 12 bases between them. Written as DNA, the CDR3 is TGCGCCAGCAGGGGCTGGGAGTCCTATGGCTACACCTTC. Protein: CASRGWESYGYTF.

The chain employs TRBV19 and TRBJ2-7, with 7 positions matching TRBD1. The trim removed 6 bases at V and 2 bases at J, leaving 7 bases unmatched. This CDR3 is 14 amino acids long. The germline V gene has CDR1 LNHDA and CDR2 SQIVND (reference sequence). This chain's CDR3 is CASSVWDRPYEQYF. The CDR3 nucleotides read TGTGCCAGTAGCGTCTGGGACAGACCCTACGAGCAGTACTTC.

The J gene is TRBJ1-2, the V gene TRBV19, with TRBD1 matching over 9 bases. Germline loops: CDR1 LNHDA, CDR2 SQIVND (reference sequence). This CDR3 contains 15 residues. J gave up 6 bases and V 4 bases, and 9 bases lay outside the gene matches. CDR3 in DNA: TGTGCCAGTAGTACCCCGGGACAGGGAACGGATGGCTACACCTTC. Its translation: CASSTPGQGTDGYTF.

The rearrangement joins TRBV3-1 (or the pseudogene TRBV3-2) to TRBJ1-4, with D perhaps TRBD1 (5 bases). Trimming left V 5 bases short and J 11 bases short, with 9 bases between. Germline CDR1 is LGHDT and CDR2 is YNNKEL (reference sequence). The CDR3 runs 11 residues. In nucleotides, the CDR3 is TGTGCCAGCAGCTCCCGGGGCAAACTGTTTTTT. It encodes CASSSRGKLFF.

This clone was detected only once. The gene calls are TRBV4-1 and TRBJ1-4; D remains unclear. Germline V lookup: CDR1 MGHRA, CDR2 YSYEKL. Trimming removed 5 bases from V and 8 bases from J, with 12 bases in between. The CDR3 loop spans 13 amino acids. CDR3 DNA sequence: TGCGCCAGCAGCTACCGGGTCCAAGAAAAACTGTTTTTT. It codes for CASSYRVQEKLFF.

This clone was seen a single time. The CDR3 DNA sequence: TGCGCCAGCAGTCAATCCCATGGTTCCTACGAGCAGTACTTC. Its protein is CASSQSHGSYEQYF. The rearrangement links TRBV23-1 to TRBJ2-7, with D hard to call. TRBV23-1 is known as an ORF, though its function is uncertain. The V end was cut by 0 bases, the J end by 1 base, with 7 bases between. The length of the CDR3 is 14 residues.

CDR3 nucleotide sequence: TGTGCCAGCAGCTTAGGCGGGAGGGCCGAGGAGGAGCAGTACTTC. The encoded protein is CASSLGGRAEEEQYF. The chain links TRBV7-9 to TRBJ2-7, with 9 bases matching TRBD2. The CDR3 covers 15 residues. The V segment lost 1 base and the J segment 7 bases; nucleotides outside the gene matches: 8. Germline V gene sequence: CDR1 SEHNR, CDR2 FQNEAQ (reference sequence).

V usage is TRBV14 and J usage is TRBJ2-5, with D perhaps matching TRBD2 (6 bases). V lost 0 bases, J lost 4 bases, and 12 bases lay in between. The germline gives CDR1 SGHDN, CDR2 FVKESK. This CDR3 has 15 residues. The CDR3 is CASSQEEGGRETQYF. The CDR3 region has the DNA TGTGCCAGCAGCCAAGAGGAGGGCGGGCGAGAGACCCAGTACTTC.

This clone was recorded only once. This sequence joins TRBV5-1 and TRBJ2-2, with D unresolved. V lost 1 base to trimming and J lost 3 bases, with 7 bases between them. CDR1 is SGHRS, CDR2 YFSETQ, per germline. The CDR3 extends over 14 amino acids. The CDR3 region has the DNA TGCGCCAGCAGCTTGTACCCAGACACCGGGGAGCTGTTTTTT. This sequence encodes CASSLYPDTGELFF.

The table lists this clone with a count of one. V and J are TRBV30 and TRBJ1-1; D uncertain. V lost 1 base to trimming and J lost 6 bases, with 12 bases between them. Germline CDR1 reads GTSNPN; CDR2 reads SVGIG (reference sequence). The CDR3 is made up of 13 amino acids. The CDR3 coding sequence is TGTGCCTGGAGTGGGGCTTCTAGGTCTGAAGCTTTCTTT. It encodes CAWSGASRSEAFF.

The chain uses TRBV29-1 and TRBJ2-1, with D maybe TRBD1 (6 bases). CDR3 length equals 15 residues. The germline CDR1 and CDR2 sequences are SQVTM and ANQGSEA. V was cut by 0 bases and J by 2 bases, with 11 bases left in between. The CDR3 spells CSVEEFGQTYNEQFF. CDR3 nucleotide sequence: TGCAGCGTTGAAGAGTTCGGACAGACCTACAATGAGCAGTTCTTC.

DNA for the CDR3: TGTGCCAGCAGCTTCAGGACCTCGAACACCGGGGAGCTGTTTTTT. It codes for CASSFRTSNTGELFF. The chain recombines TRBV7-2 with TRBJ2-2; D is ambiguous. The germline CDR1 and CDR2 sequences are SGHTA and FQGNSA. The CDR3 is 15 amino acids. The V end lost 3 bases, the J end lost 0 bases, and 8 bases lay between the germline ends.